This T cell receptor beta chain derives from a study of CD8+CD57+ T cells in acquired aplastic anemia (dated by TCRdb to about 2018). In terms of the full investigation: Extracted DNA from sorted CD4+ and CD8+ cells averaged around 3.4 ug, ranging from roughly 0.19 to 27.4 ug. For healthy donor samples, the average read count was about 10 million for CD4+ cells and 11.0 million for CD8+ cells.

As encoded in the germline V gene, CDR1 is SGDLS while CDR2 is YYNGEE. V is reduced by 3 bases and J by 8 bases, leaving a spacing of 14 bases between them. The CDR3 runs 13 residues from the cysteine to the phenylalanine. Just the 39-base CDR3 DNA is kept, in frame starting at base 1. The study deep-sequenced TCR repertoires of sorted CD4+ and CD8+ blood T cells from severe aplastic anemia patients and healthy subjects. Ficoll-Paque density gradient centrifugation was used to isolate peripheral blood mononuclear cells. CD4+ and CD8+ T cells were sorted by FACS or magnetic beads before DNA extraction. As to this clonotype: Which antigen it targets is not known. With a much larger clone just one base away, this may be a read error.

Profiling of TCR beta VDJ combinations and CDR3 sequences used genomic DNA as the template. An Illumina HiSeq 2000 was the platform used for TCR repertoire sequencing. The authors' analysis ran thus. Repertoire assessment relied on Simpson's diversity index, CDR3 size and DJ length profiles, and TRBV/TRBJ rearrangement plots. The most abundant DNA sequence in the deep sequencing data was taken as the immunodominant clone. CDR3 amino acid sequences were checked for sharing between subjects and were compared against published repertoires and the VDJdb database. The public reads were reprocessed in TCRdb via fastp at Q25 and MiXCR, keeping in-frame beta chains. Records with the same CDR3 protein are collapsed into one entry carrying the most frequent genes and DNA. The V and J calls here are based on TCRdb, not the publication. This sample holds about 81,000 distinct CDR3 sequences; around 44% were observed only once. The ten largest account for roughly 70% of the sample.

Findings and caveats that apply to the study as a whole: Twenty-nine CD8+ CDR3 sequences were shared between patients and controls but appeared highly expressed in patients and within their immunodominant clones. CD8+ Simpson's diversity did not differ significantly between patients and healthy controls (P=0.060).

The sequenced sample was sorted CD4+, CD8+, or CD8+CD57+ T cells (not recorded which) from PBMCs. The rearrangement joined TRBV9 to TRBJ1-1; no confident D gene assignment can be made. The sequence derives from a human donor in good health, serving as a control. The CDR3 protein: CASSGPENVEAFF. At the DNA level, the sequence is TGTGCCAGCAGCGGGCCAGAGAACGTGGAAGCTTTCTTT.